One and the same sample provided the 27 T cell receptor beta chains below, sequenced in a study of blood T cells in healthy people across ages. Together with a sample-barcoded 5' primer, a J-beta primer mix was included in a second PCR lasting about 6 to 11 cycles. One entry per CDR3 protein, called by TCRdb with MiXCR from the 5' RACE reads. The repertoire includes 550,000 to 700,000 distinct CDR3 sequences, 27% of them detected once, and about 18% sits in the top ten. Sequencing input: blood. The receptors derive from a woman in her seventies in good health.

The chain has TRBV12-3 or TRBV12-4 and TRBJ1-2; D unclear. V lost 3 bases, J lost 8 bases, and 10 bases lay in between. The CDR3 length is 12 residues. The CDR3 loop reads CASSLTKSGYTF. CDR3 bases: TGTGCCAGCAGTTTGACAAAGTCGGGCTACACCTTC.

This clonotype was counted ten times or more. This chain joins TRBV7-9 and TRBJ2-1; D ambiguous. CDR3 size: 12 residues. The V end was cut by 4 bases, the J end by 8 bases, with 9 bases between. CDR1 is SEHNR, CDR2 FQNEAQ, per germline (reference sequence). CDR3 sequence reads: CASSYSIYEQFF. The CDR3, as DNA: TGTGCCAGCAGCTACAGTATCTATGAGCAGTTCTTC.

There are a few counts of this clonotype. This chain connects TRBV29-1 to TRBJ1-1; D unresolved. Trimming shortened V by 2 bases and J by 5 bases, and 9 bases separated the two germline ends. Germline V CDR1 and CDR2: SQVTM, ANQGSEA. The CDR3 length is 12 residues. In nucleotides, the CDR3 is TGCAGCGTTGAACGTGTGCGGACTGAAGCTTTCTTT. This encodes CSVERVRTEAFF.

This clonotype was seen once. V usage is TRBV7-2 and J usage is TRBJ1-2; 7 bases map to TRBD1. V was clipped by 1 base and J by 4 bases; unmatched bases: 6. CDR3 length: 15 residues. Per germline, CDR1 SGHTA and CDR2 FQGNSA. CDR3 protein: CASSLDIGGGYGYTF. CDR3 sequence (DNA): TGTGCCAGCAGCTTAGATATAGGGGGCGGCTATGGCTACACCTTC.

On this clonotype itself: This may come from a read error, since a much larger clone is one base off. The conserved phenylalanine or tryptophan normally closing the CDR3 is absent here, so this likely arose from a read error. CDR3 amino acids: CSVVGAEETQYL. DNA for the CDR3: TGCAGCGTTGTTGGGGCCGAGGAGACCCAGTACCTC. This chain uses TRBV29-1 with TRBJ2-5; weak D call: TRBD1 (5 bases). The CDR3 contains 12 residues. Germline loops: CDR1 SQVTM, CDR2 ANQGSEA. V lost 4 bases to trimming and J lost 5 bases, with 11 bases between them.

This clonotype was seen only a few times. V is TRBV6-2 or TRBV6-3 and J is TRBJ2-2, with 8 bases matching TRBD2. In germline, CDR1 is MNHEY, CDR2 SVGEGT. The CDR3 sequence is 16 residues long. Trimming cost V 5 bases and J 2 bases; bases outside gene matches: 7. As DNA, the CDR3 is TGTGCCAGCAGTCGACGACTAGCGAGCAACACCGGGGAGCTGTTTTTT. Its protein is CASSRRLASNTGELFF.

The J gene is TRBJ1-1, the V gene TRBV6-6; TRBD1 might be the D (5 bases). Trimming removed 5 bases at V and 1 base at J, with 17 bases between. This CDR3 region has 16 residues. The V gene's germline CDR1 is MNHNY and CDR2 SVGAGI (reference sequence). The CDR3 here is CASSTLTGPPNTEAFF. DNA for the CDR3: TGTGCCAGCAGTACCCTGACGGGGCCACCGAACACTGAAGCTTTCTTT.

This clonotype was detected only a few times. V gene TRBV6-5 combines with J gene TRBJ1-3; 9 nucleotides agree with TRBD1. Germline CDR1 is MNHEY and CDR2 is SVGAGI. V shed 0 bases and J 6 bases; nucleotides not matched to a gene: 12. The CDR3 covers 18 residues. CDR3 in amino acids: CASSYSLYRTGVANTIYF. The CDR3 coding sequence is TGTGCCAGCAGTTACTCCCTTTATCGGACAGGGGTGGCAAACACCATATATTTT.

The genes are TRBV4-1 and TRBJ1-1; no reliable D call. This CDR3 has 15 residues. Trimming cost V 1 base and J 4 bases, with 13 bases left between them. CDR1 MGHRA and CDR2 YSYEKL come from the germline V gene. As DNA, the CDR3 is TGCGCCAGCAGCCAAGGGACGGTGAAAGGCACTGAAGCTTTCTTT. Encoded protein: CASSQGTVKGTEAFF.

This clonotype was counted only a few times. The rearrangement links TRBV4-3 to TRBJ2-4, with TRBD2 identical over 9 bases. J was trimmed by 0 bases and V by 4 bases; bases with no gene match: 4. Germline CDR1 and CDR2: LGHNA and YSLEER. The CDR3 extends over 16 amino acids. The CDR3 DNA reads TGCGCCAGCAGCCGACTTAGCGGGGGAGCCAAAAACATTCAGTACTTC. It yields the protein CASSRLSGGAKNIQYF.

This clonotype was observed a few times. The rearrangement uses TRBV5-1 and TRBJ2-3; 11 bases line up with TRBD2. Unmatched junction bases numbered 12, after V lost 4 bases and J lost 2 bases. Germline CDR1 SGHRS, CDR2 YFSETQ. This CDR3 spans 18 amino acids. The CDR3 protein is CASSPTTLAGAFTDTQYF. Written as DNA, the CDR3 is TGCGCCAGCAGCCCGACTACACTAGCGGGGGCTTTCACAGATACGCAGTATTTT.

The chain employs TRBV29-1 and TRBJ1-2; D uncertain. Trimming removed 7 bases at V and 2 bases at J, with 11 bases between. The V gene's germline CDR1 is SQVTM and CDR2 ANQGSEA. This CDR3 has 12 amino acids. The CDR3 is CSGRDTNYGYTF. The CDR3, as DNA: TGCAGCGGAAGAGACACCAACTATGGCTACACCTTC.

This clonotype was counted between two and nine times. J is TRBJ1-2 and V is TRBV24-1; D is ambiguous. This CDR3 contains 14 residues. V dropped 3 bases and J dropped 2 bases, with 9 bases sitting between them. Per germline, CDR1 KGHDR and CDR2 SFDVKD. The DNA of the CDR3 is TGTGCCACCAGTGATCCAGGTGACAACTATGGCTACACCTTC. Translated: CATSDPGDNYGYTF.

This clonotype was counted only a few times. The CDR3 DNA follows: TGTGCCAGCAGAGCAGGGTTAGCCAAAAACATTCAGTACTTC. As protein: CASRAGLAKNIQYF. The chain employs TRBV6-5 and TRBJ2-4, with a tentative D call TRBD1 (5 bases). CDR3 length: 14 amino acids. Germline V lookup: CDR1 MNHEY, CDR2 SVGAGI. V was trimmed by 6 bases and J by 0 bases, leaving 9 bases between them.

V is TRBV7-3 and J is TRBJ1-1; the D gene is possibly TRBD1 (6 bases). V gave up 6 bases and J gave up 8 bases, with 16 bases separating them. Germline CDR1 SGHTA, CDR2 FQGTGA. The CDR3 runs to 13 residues. The CDR3 is CASSTGPQGEAFF. The CDR3 DNA is TGTGCCAGCAGTACTGGGCCCCAGGGGGAAGCTTTCTTT.

This clonotype was found a few times. The rearrangement links TRBV29-1 to TRBJ2-3, with a tentative D call TRBD2 (5 bases). The CDR3 consists of 12 residues. Trimming pared 7 bases from V and 2 bases from J, leaving 10 bases between. Germline V CDR1 and CDR2: SQVTM, ANQGSEA. The CDR3 sequence is CSGLRDTDTQYF. The CDR3 nucleotides are TGCAGCGGCCTCCGGGACACAGATACGCAGTATTTT.

Only one count was recorded for this clonotype. The V gene is TRBV3-1, the J gene TRBJ1-3, with a weak D call TRBD1 (6 bases). The germline gives CDR1 LGHDT, CDR2 YNNKEL (reference sequence). The germline V and J ends were trimmed by 4 bases and 2 bases, with 12 bases remaining between them. CDR3 length equals 15 residues. The CDR3, as DNA: TGTGCCAGCAGCCCGGGGGCGCAGGCTGGAAACACCATATATTTT. As protein: CASSPGAQAGNTIYF.

This clonotype has more than one count but fewer than ten. V is TRBV20-1 and J is TRBJ2-5; D gene ambiguous. Judging by the DNA end, TRBJ2-1 fits better; the J call may be wrong. Germline CDR1 and CDR2: DFQATT and SNEGSKA (reference sequence). The length of the CDR3 is 12 residues. Here the CDR3 DNA reads TGCAGCGTTTCCGGGTGGCAGGACGAGCAGTTCTTC. It yields the protein CSVSGWQDEQFF.

V and J are TRBV6-1 and TRBJ1-5; no clear D gene. Germline V gives CDR1 MNHNS, CDR2 SASEGT. With 5 bases removed from V and 5 bases from J, the gap between germline ends came to 22 bases. The CDR3 length is 17 residues. The CDR3 is CASSPLGFASPDQPQHF. CDR3 in DNA: TGTGCCAGCAGTCCCCTAGGGTTCGCCTCTCCGGATCAGCCCCAGCATTTT.

In nucleotides, the CDR3 is TGCGCCAGCAGCTCCTTGCAGGGGGCAGGTAGCTATGGCTACACCTTC. Translation gives CASSSLQGAGSYGYTF. The chain couples TRBV5-1 to TRBJ1-2; 8 nucleotides match TRBD1. Germline CDR1 reads SGHRS; CDR2 reads YFSETQ. This CDR3 is built from 16 residues. Germline trimming cut 3 bases from V and 4 bases from J; bases unmatched to any gene: 11. Based on the CDR3 plus reference TRBV5-1 and TRBJ1-2, the full variable domain is KAGVTQTPRYLIKTRGQQVTLSCSPISGHRSVSWYQQTPGQGLQFLFEYFSETQRNKGNFPGRFSGRQFSNSRSEMNVSTLELGDSALYLCASSSLQGAGSYGYTFGSGTRLTVV.

The table lists this clonotype with a few counts. The rearrangement links TRBV7-9 to TRBJ2-7; 9 bases align to TRBD1. Germline V gene data show CDR1 as SEHNR and CDR2 as FQNEAQ (reference sequence). V gave up 4 bases and J gave up 7 bases; unmatched junction bases: 5. The CDR3 consists of 13 residues. The CDR3 loop reads CASSSRTGEEQYF. CDR3 bases: TGTGCCAGCAGCTCTCGGACAGGGGAAGAGCAGTACTTC.

This clonotype was detected only a few times. The rearrangement joins TRBV18 to TRBJ2-3, with 10 nucleotides matching TRBD2. The CDR3 runs 16 residues. In germline, CDR1 is KGHSH, CDR2 LQKENI. Trimming took 3 bases from V and 1 from J; bases not matched to a gene: 4. The CDR3 region has the DNA TGTGCCAGCTCACCCCCTAGCGGGGGACGCACAGATACGCAGTATTTT. It encodes CASSPPSGGRTDTQYF.

This clonotype has just a few counts. V usage is TRBV10-3 and J usage is TRBJ2-7; D gene uncertain. Trimming shortened V by 2 bases and J by 5 bases, and 7 bases separated the two germline ends. Germline lookup yields CDR1 ENHRY and CDR2 SYGVKD. The CDR3 has 12 amino acids. The CDR3 is CAISELADEQYF. The DNA of the CDR3 is TGTGCCATCAGTGAGCTCGCCGACGAGCAGTACTTC.

The V call is TRBV20-1, the J call TRBJ2-2; D assignment may be TRBD1 or TRBD2 (6 bases each). The V gene lost 3 bases and the J gene lost 5 bases, with 13 bases spanning the gap. The CDR3 has 14 amino acids. Germline V gene data show CDR1 as DFQATT and CDR2 as SNEGSKA (reference sequence). CDR3 DNA: TGCAGTGCTAGGAGGGGGGCTGGAACCGGGGAGCTGTTTTTT. Protein product: CSARRGAGTGELFF.

The chain couples TRBV7-3 to TRBJ2-6; D unresolved. V lost 4 bases, J lost 0 bases, and 10 bases lay in between. This CDR3 spans 16 amino acids. CDR1 and CDR2 from the germline V gene are SGHTA and FQGTGA. The CDR3 sequence is CASSSARYSGANVLTF. CDR3 in DNA: TGTGCCAGCAGCTCCGCCCGGTACTCTGGGGCCAACGTCCTGACTTTC.

This sequence joins TRBV6-1 and TRBJ2-1, with TRBD2 identical over 9 bases. The CDR3 sequence is 17 residues long. Germline CDR1 MNHNS, CDR2 SASEGT. The V segment lost 7 bases and the J segment 4 bases; nucleotides outside the gene matches: 14. Here the CDR3 reads CASTGIQTLAGYNEQFF. In DNA form, the CDR3 reads TGTGCCAGCACGGGAATCCAAACACTAGCGGGTTACAATGAGCAGTTCTTC.

This clonotype has more than one count but fewer than ten. The chain carries TRBV3-1 and TRBJ1-1; the D is unclear. The CDR3 runs to 13 residues. Trimming took 4 bases from V and 1 from J, leaving 7 bases between them. CDR1 is LGHDT, CDR2 YNNKEL, per germline (reference sequence). The CDR3 here is CASSPPQNTEAFF. CDR3 DNA: TGTGCCAGCAGCCCCCCTCAGAACACTGAAGCTTTCTTT. Together with reference TRBV3-1 and TRBJ1-1, the CDR3 gives the full variable domain: DTAVSQTPKYLVTQMGNDKSIKCEQNLGHDTMYWYKQDSKKFLKIMFSYNNKELIINETVPNRFSPKSPDKAHLNLHINSLELGDSAVYFCASSPPQNTEAFFGQGTRLTVV.